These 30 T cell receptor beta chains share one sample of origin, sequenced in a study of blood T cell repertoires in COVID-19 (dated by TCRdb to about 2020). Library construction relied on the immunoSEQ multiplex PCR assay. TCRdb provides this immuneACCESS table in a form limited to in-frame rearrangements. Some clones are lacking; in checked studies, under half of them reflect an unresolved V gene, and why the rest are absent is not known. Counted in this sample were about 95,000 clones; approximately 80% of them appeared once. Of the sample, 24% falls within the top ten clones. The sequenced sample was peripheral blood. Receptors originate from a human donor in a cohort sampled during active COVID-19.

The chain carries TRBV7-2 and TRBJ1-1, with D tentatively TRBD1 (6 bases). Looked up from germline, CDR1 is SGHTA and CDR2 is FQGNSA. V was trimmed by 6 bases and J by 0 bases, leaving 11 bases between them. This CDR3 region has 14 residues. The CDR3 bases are TGTGCCAGCAGATACAGGGCCCTGAACACTGAAGCTTTCTTT. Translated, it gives CASRYRALNTEAFF.

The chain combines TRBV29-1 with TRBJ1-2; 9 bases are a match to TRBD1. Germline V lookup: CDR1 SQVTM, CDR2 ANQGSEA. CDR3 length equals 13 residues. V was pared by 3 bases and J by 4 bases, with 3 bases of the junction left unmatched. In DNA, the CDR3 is TGCAGCGTTGAGGGACAGGGAATCTATGGCTACACCTTC. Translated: CSVEGQGIYGYTF.

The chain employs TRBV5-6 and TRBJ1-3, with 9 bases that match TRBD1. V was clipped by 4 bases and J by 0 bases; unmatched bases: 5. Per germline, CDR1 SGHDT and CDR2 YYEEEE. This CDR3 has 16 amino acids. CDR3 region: CASSGTGTPSGNTIYF. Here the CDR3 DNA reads TGTGCCAGCAGCGGGACAGGGACCCCCTCTGGAAACACCATATATTTT.

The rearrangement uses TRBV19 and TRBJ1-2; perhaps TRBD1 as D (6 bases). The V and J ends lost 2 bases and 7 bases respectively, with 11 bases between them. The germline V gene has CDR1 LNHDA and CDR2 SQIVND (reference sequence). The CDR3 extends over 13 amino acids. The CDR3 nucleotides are TGTGCCAGTAGTATACCGGTACAGGGTGGCTACACCTTC. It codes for CASSIPVQGGYTF.

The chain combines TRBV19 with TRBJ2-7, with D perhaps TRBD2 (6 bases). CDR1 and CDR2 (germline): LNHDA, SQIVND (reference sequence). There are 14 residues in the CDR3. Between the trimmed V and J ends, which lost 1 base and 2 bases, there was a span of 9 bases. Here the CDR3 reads CASSIVGSTYEQYF. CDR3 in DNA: TGTGCCAGTAGTATAGTCGGGAGCACCTACGAGCAGTACTTC.

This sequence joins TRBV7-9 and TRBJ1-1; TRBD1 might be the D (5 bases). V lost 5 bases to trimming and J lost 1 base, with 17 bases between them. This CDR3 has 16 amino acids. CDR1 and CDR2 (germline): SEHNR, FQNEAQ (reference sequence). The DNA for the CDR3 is TGTGCCAGCAGCCCGGTCGGGGGAACACCGAACACTGAAGCTTTCTTT. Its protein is CASSPVGGTPNTEAFF.

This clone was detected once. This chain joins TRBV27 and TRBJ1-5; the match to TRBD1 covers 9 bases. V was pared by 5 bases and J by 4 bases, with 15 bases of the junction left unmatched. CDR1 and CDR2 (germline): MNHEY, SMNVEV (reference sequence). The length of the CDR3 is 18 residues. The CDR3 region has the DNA TGTGCCAGCAGTCCGAATACGGGACAGGGTAAGGCAAATCAGCCCCAGCATTTT. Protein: CASSPNTGQGKANQPQHF.

CDR3 nucleotides: TGTGCCAGCAGTGGGACAGATTCCTACAATGAGCAGTTCTTC. Amino acids: CASSGTDSYNEQFF. This chain uses TRBV2 with TRBJ2-1, with D maybe TRBD1 (6 bases). CDR1 SNHLY and CDR2 FYNNEI come from the germline V gene. The length of the CDR3 is 14 residues. Trimming removed 4 bases at V and 1 base at J, with 8 bases between. Full variable domain (remainder filled in from reference TRBV2 and TRBJ2-1): EPEVTQTPSHQVTQMGQEVILRCVPISNHLYFYWYRQILGQKVEFLVSFYNNEISEKSEIFDDQFSVERPDGSNFTLKIRSTKLEDSAMYFCASSGTDSYNEQFFGPGTRLTVL.

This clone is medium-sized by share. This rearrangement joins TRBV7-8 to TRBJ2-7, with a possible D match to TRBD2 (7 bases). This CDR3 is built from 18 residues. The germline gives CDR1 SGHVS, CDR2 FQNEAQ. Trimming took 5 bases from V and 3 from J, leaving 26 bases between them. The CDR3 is CASSHVSGGPTPNYEQYF. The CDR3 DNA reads TGTGCCAGCAGCCATGTCTCGGGGGGCCCGACCCCTAACTACGAGCAGTACTTC.

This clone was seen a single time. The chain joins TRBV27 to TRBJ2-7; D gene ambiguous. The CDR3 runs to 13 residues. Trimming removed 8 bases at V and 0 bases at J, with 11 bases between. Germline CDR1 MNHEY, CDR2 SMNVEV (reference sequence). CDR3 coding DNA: TGTGCCAGCGGCAACTACCACTCCTACGAGCAGTACTTC. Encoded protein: CASGNYHSYEQYF.

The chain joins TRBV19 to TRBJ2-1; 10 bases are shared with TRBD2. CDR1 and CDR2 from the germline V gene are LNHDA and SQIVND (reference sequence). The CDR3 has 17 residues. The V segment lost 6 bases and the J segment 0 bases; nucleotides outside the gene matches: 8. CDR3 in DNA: TGTGCCAGTAGAAGAGATAGCGGGGGGCCCTCCTACAATGAGCAGTTCTTC. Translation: CASRRDSGGPSYNEQFF. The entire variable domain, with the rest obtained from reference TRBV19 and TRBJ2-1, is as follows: DGGITQSPKYLFRKEGQNVTLSCEQNLNHDAMYWYRQDPGQGLRLIYYSQIVNDFQKGDIAEGYSVSREKKESFPLTVTSAQKNPTAFYLCASRRDSGGPSYNEQFFGPGTRLTVL.

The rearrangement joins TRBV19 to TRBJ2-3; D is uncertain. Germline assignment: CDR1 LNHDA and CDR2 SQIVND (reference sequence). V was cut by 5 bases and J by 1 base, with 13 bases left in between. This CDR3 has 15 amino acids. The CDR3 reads CASSFSVGGTDTQYF. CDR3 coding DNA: TGTGCCAGTAGTTTTAGTGTGGGCGGCACAGATACGCAGTATTTT.

CDR3 sequence: CASSVMGHNTGELFF. For the CDR3, the DNA is TGTGCCAGCAGCGTAATGGGACATAACACCGGGGAGCTGTTTTTT. V is TRBV11-2 and J is TRBJ2-2; D perhaps matches TRBD1 (6 bases). The germline V and J ends were trimmed by 5 bases and 2 bases, with 12 bases remaining between them. From germline, CDR1 is SGHAT and CDR2 FQNNGV. This CDR3 has 15 amino acids. Filled out from reference TRBV11-2 and TRBJ2-2, the complete variable domain reads EAGVAQSPRYKIIEKRQSVAFWCNPISGHATLYWYQQILGQGPKLLIQFQNNGVVDDSQLPKDRFSAERLKGVDSTLKIQPAKLEDSAVYLCASSVMGHNTGELFFGEGSRLTVL.

As DNA, the CDR3 is TGTGCCAGCAGCTGGACACAGGGGGTGAACACTGAAGCTTTCTTT. Translation: CASSWTQGVNTEAFF. The chain employs TRBV5-4 and TRBJ1-1; 8 bases fit TRBD1. V lost 3 bases, J lost 0 bases, and 4 bases stayed unmatched. The CDR3 is 15 amino acids. Germline V gives CDR1 SGHNT, CDR2 YYREEE (reference sequence). Using reference TRBV5-4 and TRBJ1-1 for the parts outside the CDR3, the full variable domain is ETGVTQSPTHLIKTRGQQVTLRCSSQSGHNTVSWYQQALGQGPQFIFQYYREEENGRGNFPPRFSGLQFPNYSSELNVNALELDDSALYLCASSWTQGVNTEAFFGQGTRLTVV.

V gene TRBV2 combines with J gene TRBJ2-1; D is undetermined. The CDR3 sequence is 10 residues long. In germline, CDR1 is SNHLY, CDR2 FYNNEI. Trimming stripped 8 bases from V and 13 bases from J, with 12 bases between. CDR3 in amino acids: CASSLQLQFF. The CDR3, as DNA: TGTGCCAGCTCATTACAACTACAGTTCTTC.

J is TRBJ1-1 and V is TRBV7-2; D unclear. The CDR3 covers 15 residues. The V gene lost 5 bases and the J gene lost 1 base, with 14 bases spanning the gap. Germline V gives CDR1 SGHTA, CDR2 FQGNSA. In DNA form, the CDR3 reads TGTGCCAGCAGCGAACTCAGCTCAGGGAACACTGAAGCTTTCTTT. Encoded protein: CASSELSSGNTEAFF.

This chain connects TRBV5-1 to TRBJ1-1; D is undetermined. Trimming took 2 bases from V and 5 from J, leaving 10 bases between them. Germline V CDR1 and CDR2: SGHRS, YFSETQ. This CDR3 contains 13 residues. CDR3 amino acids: CASSFSGGTEAFF. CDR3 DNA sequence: TGCGCCAGCAGCTTCTCGGGTGGGACTGAAGCTTTCTTT.

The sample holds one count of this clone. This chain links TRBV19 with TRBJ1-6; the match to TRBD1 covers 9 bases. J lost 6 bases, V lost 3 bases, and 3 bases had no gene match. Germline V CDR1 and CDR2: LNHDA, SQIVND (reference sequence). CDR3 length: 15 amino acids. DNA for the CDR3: TGTGCCAGTAGTATGTTGGGACAGGGTAATTCACCCCTCCACTTT. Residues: CASSMLGQGNSPLHF.

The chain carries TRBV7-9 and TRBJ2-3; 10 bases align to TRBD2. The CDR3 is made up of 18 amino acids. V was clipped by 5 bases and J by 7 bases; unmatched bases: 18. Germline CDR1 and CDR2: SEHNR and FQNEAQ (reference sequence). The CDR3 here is CASSGTGVPAGGLNTQYF. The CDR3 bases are TGTGCCAGCAGCGGGACGGGGGTCCCAGCGGGAGGGCTAAATACGCAGTATTTT.

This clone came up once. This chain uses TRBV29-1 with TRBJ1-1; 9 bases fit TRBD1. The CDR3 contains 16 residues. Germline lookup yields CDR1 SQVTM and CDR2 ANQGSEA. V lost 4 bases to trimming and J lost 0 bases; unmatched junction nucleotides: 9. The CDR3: CSVATGTGNLNTEAFF. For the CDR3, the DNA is TGCAGCGTTGCCACCGGGACAGGGAATTTGAACACTGAAGCTTTCTTT.

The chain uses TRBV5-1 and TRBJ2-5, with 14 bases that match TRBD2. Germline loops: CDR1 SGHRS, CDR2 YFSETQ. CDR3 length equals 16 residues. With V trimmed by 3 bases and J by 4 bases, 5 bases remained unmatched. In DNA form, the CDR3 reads TGCGCCAGCAGCTCGCTAGGGACTAGCGGGGGAGAGACCCAGTACTTC. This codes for CASSSLGTSGGETQYF.

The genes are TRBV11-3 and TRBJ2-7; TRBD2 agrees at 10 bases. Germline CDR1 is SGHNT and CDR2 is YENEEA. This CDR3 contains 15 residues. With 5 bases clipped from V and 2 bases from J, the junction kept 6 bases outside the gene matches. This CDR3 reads CASSQGLAPTYEQYF. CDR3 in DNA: TGTGCCAGCAGCCAGGGACTAGCGCCAACCTACGAGCAGTACTTC.

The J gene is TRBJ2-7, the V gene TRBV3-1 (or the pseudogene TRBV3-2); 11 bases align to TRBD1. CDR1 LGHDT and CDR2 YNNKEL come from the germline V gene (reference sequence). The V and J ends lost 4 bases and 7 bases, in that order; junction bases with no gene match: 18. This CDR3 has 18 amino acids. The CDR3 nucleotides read TGTGCCAGCAGCCTGCAGAGACCTTCCGGGACAGGGGGACGAGAGCAGTACTTC. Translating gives CASSLQRPSGTGGREQYF.

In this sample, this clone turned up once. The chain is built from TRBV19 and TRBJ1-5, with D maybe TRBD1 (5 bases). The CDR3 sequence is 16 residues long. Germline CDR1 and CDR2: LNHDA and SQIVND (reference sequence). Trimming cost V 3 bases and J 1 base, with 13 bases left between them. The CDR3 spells CASSIGGVVSNQPQHF. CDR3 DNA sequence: TGTGCCAGTAGTATCGGGGGGGTAGTGAGCAATCAGCCCCAGCATTTT.

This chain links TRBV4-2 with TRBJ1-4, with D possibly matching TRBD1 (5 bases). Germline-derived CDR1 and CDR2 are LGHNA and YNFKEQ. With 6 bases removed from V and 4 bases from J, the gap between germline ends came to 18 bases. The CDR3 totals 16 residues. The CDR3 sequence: CASSKERVRVNEKLFF. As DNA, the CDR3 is TGTGCCAGCAGTAAAGAAAGGGTCAGGGTTAATGAAAAACTGTTTTTT.

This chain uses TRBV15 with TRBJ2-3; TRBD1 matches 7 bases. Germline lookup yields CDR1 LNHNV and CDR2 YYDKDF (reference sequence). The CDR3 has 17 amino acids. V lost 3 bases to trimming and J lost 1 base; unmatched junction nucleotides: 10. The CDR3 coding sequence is TGTGCCACCAGCAGGGGAAAAGGGACAGTCCGCACAGATACGCAGTATTTT. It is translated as CATSRGKGTVRTDTQYF.

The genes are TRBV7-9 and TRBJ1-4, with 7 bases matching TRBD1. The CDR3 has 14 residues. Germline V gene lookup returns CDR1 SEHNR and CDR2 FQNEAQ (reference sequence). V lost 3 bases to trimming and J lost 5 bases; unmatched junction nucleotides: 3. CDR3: CASSFSTGNEKLFF. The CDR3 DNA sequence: TGTGCCAGCAGCTTCTCGACAGGGAATGAAAAACTGTTTTTT.

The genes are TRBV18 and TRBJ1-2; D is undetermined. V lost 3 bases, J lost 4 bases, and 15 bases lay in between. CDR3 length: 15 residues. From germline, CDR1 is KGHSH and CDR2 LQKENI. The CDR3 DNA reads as TGTGCCAGCTCACCCGGGAACAGCGGCCTCTATGGCTACACCTTC. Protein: CASSPGNSGLYGYTF.

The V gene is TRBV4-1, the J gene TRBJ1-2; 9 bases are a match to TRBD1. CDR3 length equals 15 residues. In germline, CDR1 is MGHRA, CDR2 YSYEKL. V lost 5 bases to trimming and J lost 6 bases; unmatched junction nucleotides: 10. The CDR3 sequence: CASSIPGQGPDGYTF. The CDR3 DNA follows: TGCGCCAGCAGCATCCCGGGACAGGGACCTGATGGCTACACCTTC.

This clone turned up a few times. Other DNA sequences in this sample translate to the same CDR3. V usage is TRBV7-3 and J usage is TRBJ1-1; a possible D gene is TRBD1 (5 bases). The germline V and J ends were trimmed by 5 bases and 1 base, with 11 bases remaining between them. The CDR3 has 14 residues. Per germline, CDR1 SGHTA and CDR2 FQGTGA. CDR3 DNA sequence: TGTGCCAGCAGCCCCGGGACTGAGAACACTGAAGCTTTCTTT. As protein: CASSPGTENTEAFF.